Listed here are 23 T cell receptor beta chains from one sample, sequenced in a study of PD-L1 blockade in urothelial cancer. Sample time point: peripheral blood 6 weeks after treatment start. TCRdb keeps only in-frame clones here, not all; method: immunoSEQ multiplex PCR. The repertoire holds about 43,000 clones, with roughly four fifths as singletons. The material sequenced was PBMCs, taken around atezolizumab (anti-PD-L1) treatment. The receptor set was obtained from a man aged 55-75 years with urothelial cancer.

The chain employs TRBV5-5 and TRBJ1-2; possible D gene TRBD1, 6 bases. This CDR3 has 14 amino acids. The V end was cut by 4 bases, the J end by 3 bases, with 13 bases between. Germline-derived CDR1 and CDR2 are SGHKS and YYEKEE (reference sequence). CDR3 bases: TGTGCCAGCAGCACCCAACAGGGCGACTATGGCTACACCTTC. Translating gives CASSTQQGDYGYTF.

This rearrangement joins TRBV9 to TRBJ1-2; 7 bases are a match to TRBD1. Germline V CDR1 and CDR2: SGDLS, YYNGEE. With V trimmed by 3 bases and J by 4 bases, 9 bases remained unmatched. The CDR3 contains 15 residues. DNA for the CDR3: TGTGCCAGCAGCGAGGGCGAAAGGGGGCCCTATGGCTACACCTTC. Its translation is CASSEGERGPYGYTF.

This chain links TRBV5-5 with TRBJ2-7; D is undetermined. Trimming left V 4 bases short and J 0 bases short, with 14 bases between. Germline assignment: CDR1 SGHKS and CDR2 YYEKEE (reference sequence). CDR3 length: 15 amino acids. The CDR3 is CASSKSGLSSYEQYF. The CDR3 nucleotides read TGTGCCAGCAGCAAATCCGGGTTAAGCTCCTACGAGCAGTACTTC.

This chain connects TRBV27 to TRBJ1-5; D is uncertain. Deletions cut 5 bases from V and 3 bases from J, with 8 bases between. Germline V CDR1 and CDR2: MNHEY, SMNVEV (reference sequence). The CDR3 runs 13 residues. The CDR3: CASSGQDNQPQHF. In DNA, the CDR3 is TGTGCCAGCAGTGGGCAGGACAATCAGCCCCAGCATTTT.

The chain is built from TRBV19 and TRBJ2-5; no clear D gene. The CDR3 loop spans 13 amino acids. The germline V gene has CDR1 LNHDA and CDR2 SQIVND (reference sequence). Trimming shortened V by 5 bases and J by 7 bases, and 14 bases separated the two germline ends. In DNA form, the CDR3 reads TGTGCCAGTAGTCGGTCACCCTCGAGGACCCAGTACTTC. It yields the protein CASSRSPSRTQYF. The variable domain in full, with the rest retrieved from reference TRBV19 and TRBJ2-5, is DGGITQSPKYLFRKEGQNVTLSCEQNLNHDAMYWYRQDPGQGLRLIYYSQIVNDFQKGDIAEGYSVSREKKESFPLTVTSAQKNPTAFYLCASSRSPSRTQYFGPGTRLLVL.

The chain joins TRBV11-3 to TRBJ1-2; D possibly corresponds to TRBD1 (6 bases). Germline-derived CDR1 and CDR2 are SGHNT and YENEEA. This CDR3 spans 16 amino acids. The V end lost 5 bases, the J end lost 0 bases, and 16 bases lay between the germline ends. The CDR3 here is CASSPRGQDPNYGYTF. The CDR3 bases are TGTGCCAGCAGCCCGCGGGGGCAGGACCCTAACTATGGCTACACCTTC.

This chain links TRBV7-6 with TRBJ2-7, with 8 bases matching TRBD1. CDR3 length equals 13 residues. The germline CDR1 and CDR2 sequences are SGHVS and FNYEAQ. With V trimmed by 3 bases and J by 5 bases, 3 bases remained unmatched. DNA of the CDR3: TGTGCCAGCAGCTTCGGACAGGGAAACGAGCAGTACTTC. Translating gives CASSFGQGNEQYF.

The chain is built from TRBV6-1 and TRBJ1-1; D might be TRBD1 (6 bases). V lost 7 bases and J lost 5, with 17 bases in between. The CDR3 loop spans 14 amino acids. Germline V gene sequence: CDR1 MNHNS, CDR2 SASEGT. This CDR3 is CASKNREGRTEAFF. In DNA, the CDR3 is TGTGCCAGCAAGAACAGGGAGGGTAGGACTGAAGCTTTCTTT.

V is TRBV5-4 and J is TRBJ2-1; 7 nucleotides match TRBD2. Germline V gives CDR1 SGHNT, CDR2 YYREEE (reference sequence). The ends lost 4 bases at V and 2 bases at J; junction bases unmatched: 6. The CDR3 sequence is 15 residues long. The CDR3 nucleotides are TGTGCCAGCAGCCCAAGTGGGGGGGCCTACAATGAGCAGTTCTTC. The encoded protein is CASSPSGGAYNEQFF. The complete variable domain, with remaining parts taken from reference TRBV5-4 and TRBJ2-1, reads ETGVTQSPTHLIKTRGQQVTLRCSSQSGHNTVSWYQQALGQGPQFIFQYYREEENGRGNFPPRFSGLQFPNYSSELNVNALELDDSALYLCASSPSGGAYNEQFFGPGTRLTVL.

This clone was observed a handful of times. This chain uses TRBV7-6 with TRBJ2-7, with D perhaps TRBD1 (5 bases). The CDR3 extends over 13 amino acids. The V gene lost 2 bases and the J gene lost 5 bases, with 10 bases spanning the gap. Germline CDR1 SGHVS, CDR2 FNYEAQ. CDR3 sequence: CASSLSGNHEQYF. The CDR3 nucleotides read TGTGCCAGCAGCTTATCAGGGAACCACGAGCAGTACTTC.

The rearrangement links TRBV23-1 to TRBJ1-2; no clear D. TRBV23-1 is placed among ORFs of uncertain function. The CDR3 is 16 residues long. Trimming left V 0 bases short and J 0 bases short, with 11 bases between. CDR3 coding DNA: TGCGCCAGCAGTCAATCGAGTAAATTAACTAACTATGGCTACACCTTC. Translated, it gives CASSQSSKLTNYGYTF.

This chain connects TRBV7-8 to TRBJ2-7; TRBD1 aligns across 9 bases. With V trimmed by 5 bases and J by 3 bases, 5 bases remained unmatched. The CDR3 spans 14 residues. Per the germline V gene, CDR1 is SGHVS and CDR2 is FQNEAQ. The CDR3 DNA sequence: TGTGCCAGCAGCCCCAGGACAGGGGACTACGAGCAGTACTTC. Translation gives CASSPRTGDYEQYF.

In the case of this clone: One end of the junction is discordant with germline, which a read error may explain. This chain uses TRBV2 with TRBJ1-4; tentative D call: TRBD1 (5 bases). Germline CDR1 SNHLY, CDR2 FYNNEI. This CDR3 comprises 15 residues. The CDR3 DNA reads TGTGCTAGCAGGGAGGTGTCAGCAACTAATGAAAAACTGTTTTTT. Its protein is CASREVSATNEKLFF. Full variable domain (outside the CDR3, taken from reference TRBV2 and TRBJ1-4): EPEVTQTPSHQVTQMGQEVILRCVPISNHLYFYWYRQILGQKVEFLVSFYNNEISEKSEIFDDQFSVERPDGSNFTLKIRSTKLEDSAMYFCASREVSATNEKLFFGSGTQLSVL.

The chain has TRBV14 and TRBJ1-1, with TRBD1 as a possible D gene (5 bases). Germline V gene sequence: CDR1 SGHDN, CDR2 FVKESK. Trimming removed 0 bases from V and 6 bases from J, with 14 bases in between. The length of the CDR3 is 15 residues. The CDR3 DNA follows: TGTGCCAGCAGCCAAGATAGCCAGGGTTTCGCTGAAGCTTTCTTT. Translating it yields CASSQDSQGFAEAFF.

The rearrangement joins TRBV15 to TRBJ2-3, with TRBD2 identical over 10 bases. J gave up 6 bases and V 0 bases, and 9 bases lay outside the gene matches. The CDR3 extends over 17 amino acids. Germline CDR1 LNHNV, CDR2 YYDKDF (reference sequence). The CDR3 DNA reads as TGTGCCACCAGCAGAGATCCCTCTAGCGGGGGCAAGGATACGCAGTATTTT. Protein: CATSRDPSSGGKDTQYF.

This clone showed up just once. V gene TRBV30 combines with J gene TRBJ2-7; the D gene is possibly TRBD1 (6 bases). The V and J ends lost 4 bases and 1 base respectively, with 14 bases between them. The germline gives CDR1 GTSNPN, CDR2 SVGIG (reference sequence). The CDR3 totals 14 residues. CDR3 region: CAWNLDRSSYEQYF. The DNA for the CDR3 is TGTGCCTGGAACCTCGACAGGAGTTCCTACGAGCAGTACTTC.

In DNA form, the CDR3 reads TGTGCCAGCAGCCACAATTCATTATGGGACAGCGGCTCTGGAAACACCATATATTTT. Translating gives CASSHNSLWDSGSGNTIYF. The chain is built from TRBV4-2 and TRBJ1-3, with 7 nucleotides matching TRBD1. Looked up from germline, CDR1 is LGHNA and CDR2 is YNFKEQ. CDR3 size: 19 residues. The J segment lost 0 bases and the V segment lost 3 bases, leaving 14 bases of the junction unmatched.

This clone showed up just once. The chain combines TRBV4-2 with TRBJ2-1, with TRBD2 matching over 13 bases. Trimming took 4 bases from V and 5 from J; bases not matched to a gene: 8. Per germline, CDR1 LGHNA and CDR2 YNFKEQ. CDR3 length equals 17 residues. DNA for the CDR3: TGTGCCAGCAGCCCCGCCCCCGGACTAGCGGGGGACAATGAGCAGTTCTTC. This codes for CASSPAPGLAGDNEQFF.

This chain links TRBV28 with TRBJ2-5; D uncertain. The CDR3 sequence is 14 residues long. Trimming took 5 bases from V and 4 from J, leaving 14 bases between them. The V gene's germline CDR1 is MDHEN and CDR2 SYDVKM. Here the CDR3 DNA reads TGTGCCAGCAGTCTCCTCAGGTCCGCAGAGACCCAGTACTTC. This gives the protein CASSLLRSAETQYF.

The chain carries TRBV21-1 and TRBJ2-7; the tabulated D call, TRBD2, remains unverified against the DNA. TRBV21-1 is given as a pseudogene. CDR3 length equals 16 residues. The DNA for the CDR3 is TGTGCCAGCAGCAAAGGTCGGCGGGGGAAATCCTACGAGCAGTACTTC. Amino acid sequence: CASSKGRRGKSYEQYF.

The rearrangement uses TRBV15 and TRBJ2-2; 10 positions match TRBD1. This CDR3 comprises 17 residues. V shed 4 bases, J shed 2 bases, and the junction held 7 bases outside the gene matches. Germline values: CDR1 LNHNV, CDR2 YYDKDF (reference sequence). CDR3 DNA: TGTGCCACCAGCACAGACAGGGGGCGAAAAAACACCGGGGAGCTGTTTTTT. It encodes CATSTDRGRKNTGELFF. The complete variable domain, with remaining parts taken from reference TRBV15 and TRBJ2-2, reads DAMVIQNPRYQVTQFGKPVTLSCSQTLNHNVMYWYQQKSSQAPKLLFHYYDKDFNNEADTPDNFQSRRPNTSFCFLDIRSPGLGDTAMYLCATSTDRGRKNTGELFFGEGSRLTVL.

The chain employs TRBV4-2 and TRBJ2-1, with 7 bases matching TRBD1. Per the germline V gene, CDR1 is LGHNA and CDR2 is YNFKEQ. CDR3 length: 14 amino acids. V dropped 2 bases and J dropped 6; count of bases not matched to a gene: 4. The CDR3 DNA is TGTGCCAGCAGCCAAAAGACAGGGATCAATGAGCAGTTCTTC. It codes for CASSQKTGINEQFF.

V and J are TRBV2 and TRBJ2-3; D might be TRBD1 (5 bases). Germline CDR1 SNHLY, CDR2 FYNNEI. This CDR3 has 11 residues. Trimming left V 10 bases short and J 5 bases short, with 10 bases between. CDR3 nucleotide sequence: TGTGCCACAATTAGGGGAGATACGCAGTATTTT. Protein sequence: CATIRGDTQYF.